This T cell receptor beta chain was observed in a study of vaccination and CD4 T cells after COVID-19. Oncomine TCR Beta short-read sequencing was applied to DNA from cultured CD4+ T cells. Investigators isolated genomic DNA from cultured CD4+ T cells. TCRdb itself ran the PCR reads through MiXCR, one entry per CDR3 protein. The table records 9,500 to 12,000 distinct CDR3 sequences, less than 75% of them present only once. About this clonotype: Its antigen remains unidentified.

The CDR3 is 14 amino acids. V shed 10 bases and J 0 bases; nucleotides not matched to a gene: 7. Germline assignment: CDR1 ENHRY and CDR2 SYGVKD. Treatment defined: approximately 10-day PBMC culture with coronavirus spike peptide pools or control peptides (ViraFEST assay). Here the sequenced sample was CD4+ T cells from blood, cultured in vitro, taken before SARS-CoV-2 vaccination. This chain joins TRBV10-3 and TRBJ2-3, with TRBD2 matching 7 bases. This TCR was recovered from a human donor who had recovered from COVID-19. CDR3 region: CATSERGSTDTQYF. CDR3 DNA sequence: TGTGCCACCAGCGAGCGGGGAAGCACAGATACGCAGTATTTT.